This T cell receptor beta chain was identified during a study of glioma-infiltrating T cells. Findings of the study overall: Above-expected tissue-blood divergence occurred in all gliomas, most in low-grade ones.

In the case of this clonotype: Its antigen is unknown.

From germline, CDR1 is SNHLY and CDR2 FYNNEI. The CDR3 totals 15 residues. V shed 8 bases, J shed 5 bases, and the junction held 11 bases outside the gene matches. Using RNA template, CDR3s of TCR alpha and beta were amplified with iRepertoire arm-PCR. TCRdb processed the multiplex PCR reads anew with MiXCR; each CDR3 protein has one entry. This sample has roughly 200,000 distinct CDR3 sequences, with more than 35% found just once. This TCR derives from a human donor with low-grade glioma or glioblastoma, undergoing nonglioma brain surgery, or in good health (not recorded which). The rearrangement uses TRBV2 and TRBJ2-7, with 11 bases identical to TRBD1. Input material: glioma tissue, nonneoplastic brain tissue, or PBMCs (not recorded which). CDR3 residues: CASQTPGQGVNEQYF. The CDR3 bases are TGTGCCAGCCAGACCCCGGGACAGGGGGTAAACGAGCAGTACTTC.